Listed below are T cell receptor beta chains from one sample, sequenced in a study of cytomegalovirus exposure and HLA in healthy donors. The protocol was immunoSEQ multiplex PCR, while the TCRdb copy is restricted to in-frame clones and leaves out a portion. Of approximately 58,000 clones listed, about 95% are singletons. The material sequenced was PBMCs. The receptors were sampled from a young woman in good health and CMV-seropositive. The CDR3 runs from the conserved cysteine through the conserved F or W. Fields, in order: V gene, clone size, J gene, D gene, CDR3 protein, CDR3 DNA. D genes are given only for firm matches. Not all rows give a size; the values are once, few, many and, for expanded clones, a class.

v_call: TRBV27
clone_size: few
j_call: TRBJ1-4
d_call: TRBD1
cdr3_aa: CASTSGGNEKLFF
cdr3_nt: TGTGCCAGCACGTCAGGGGGCAATGAAAAACTGTTTTTT

v_call: TRBV28
clone_size: .
j_call: TRBJ1-1
d_call: .
cdr3_aa: CASGDLPAGTEAFF
cdr3_nt: TGTGCCAGCGGGGATCTCCCCGCGGGCACTGAAGCTTTCTTT

v_call: TRBV27
clone_size: .
j_call: TRBJ1-5
d_call: .
cdr3_aa: CASSLSYSNQPQHF
cdr3_nt: TGTGCCAGCAGTTTATCCTATAGCAATCAGCCCCAGCATTTT

v_call: TRBV7-3
clone_size: .
j_call: TRBJ2-1
d_call: TRBD1
cdr3_aa: CASSPAGTGLIDEQFF
cdr3_nt: TGTGCCAGCAGCCCCGCCGGGACAGGGCTGATTGATGAGCAGTTCTTC

v_call: TRBV7-3
clone_size: few
j_call: TRBJ1-3
d_call: .
cdr3_aa: CASSFGRMGDTIYF
cdr3_nt: TGTGCCAGCAGCTTCGGGAGGATGGGTGACACCATATATTTT

v_call: TRBV7-2
clone_size: .
j_call: TRBJ2-1
d_call: TRBD2
cdr3_aa: CASSSTGGGTRPYNEQFF
cdr3_nt: TGTGCCAGCAGCTCTACGGGAGGCGGGACTAGGCCCTACAATGAGCAGTTCTTC

v_call: TRBV7-9
clone_size: .
j_call: TRBJ2-7
d_call: TRBD1
cdr3_aa: CASSLIGGQGVYEQYF
cdr3_nt: TGTGCCAGCAGCTTAATCGGGGGACAGGGGGTCTACGAGCAGTACTTC

v_call: TRBV2
clone_size: .
j_call: TRBJ2-4
d_call: TRBD1
cdr3_aa: CAGERDRLAKNIQYF
cdr3_nt: TGTGCCGGTGAGAGGGACAGACTAGCCAAAAACATTCAGTACTTC

v_call: TRBV4-1
clone_size: .
j_call: TRBJ1-4
d_call: .
cdr3_aa: CASSQERPGDEKLFF
cdr3_nt: TGCGCCAGCAGCCAAGAAAGACCAGGGGATGAAAAACTGTTTTTT

v_call: TRBV7-2
clone_size: .
j_call: TRBJ2-7
d_call: .
cdr3_aa: CASSIRGQRSYEQYF
cdr3_nt: TGTGCCAGCAGCATAAGAGGACAGCGAAGCTACGAGCAGTACTTC

v_call: TRBV19
clone_size: .
j_call: TRBJ2-5
d_call: .
cdr3_aa: CASSPWRSSGQETQYF
cdr3_nt: TGTGCCAGTAGTCCCTGGCGCAGCAGCGGCCAAGAGACCCAGTACTTC

v_call: TRBV6-4
clone_size: once
j_call: TRBJ2-6
d_call: .
cdr3_aa: CASSDSKSGANVLTF
cdr3_nt: TGTGCCAGCAGTGACTCTAAATCTGGGGCCAACGTCCTGACTTTC

v_call: TRBV20-1
clone_size: .
j_call: TRBJ2-3
d_call: .
cdr3_aa: CSARMRDTQYF
cdr3_nt: TGCAGTGCCCGAATGCGGGATACGCAGTATTTT

v_call: TRBV7-2
clone_size: .
j_call: TRBJ2-3
d_call: .
cdr3_aa: CASSLGRMGGTDTQYF
cdr3_nt: TGTGCCAGCAGCTTAGGGAGGATGGGCGGTACAGATACGCAGTATTTT

v_call: TRBV5-1
clone_size: .
j_call: TRBJ2-2
d_call: TRBD1
cdr3_aa: CASSALGTGWNTGELFF
cdr3_nt: TGCGCCAGCAGCGCCCTAGGGACAGGGTGGAACACCGGGGAGCTGTTTTTT

v_call: TRBV7-9
clone_size: .
j_call: TRBJ1-1
d_call: TRBD1
cdr3_aa: CASSLGTGDLRWGNTEAFF
cdr3_nt: TGTGCCAGCAGCTTAGGGACAGGCGATTTAAGGTGGGGGAACACTGAAGCTTTCTTT

v_call: TRBV6-1
clone_size: .
j_call: TRBJ2-7
d_call: .
cdr3_aa: CASSEAVYLLYEQYF
cdr3_nt: TGTGCCAGCAGTGAGGCGGTGTACCTCCTTTACGAGCAGTACTTC

v_call: TRBV29-1
clone_size: .
j_call: TRBJ1-1
d_call: TRBD1
cdr3_aa: CSVHRGLNTEAFF
cdr3_nt: TGCAGCGTTCACAGGGGATTGAACACTGAAGCTTTCTTT

v_call: TRBV18
clone_size: once
j_call: TRBJ2-3
d_call: .
cdr3_aa: CASSPRAGAKGGSTQYF
cdr3_nt: TGTGCCAGCTCGCCCCGCGCCGGGGCCAAGGGAGGTAGCACGCAGTATTTT

v_call: TRBV5-1
clone_size: .
j_call: TRBJ2-7
d_call: .
cdr3_aa: CASSIKPGQNNEQYF
cdr3_nt: TGCGCCAGCAGCATTAAACCGGGACAAAACAACGAGCAGTACTTC

v_call: TRBV4-3
clone_size: .
j_call: TRBJ1-6
d_call: TRBD1
cdr3_aa: CASSQSRDRAYHSPLHF
cdr3_nt: TGCGCCAGCAGCCAAAGCCGGGACAGGGCGTACCATTCACCCCTCCACTTT

v_call: TRBV11-2
clone_size: .
j_call: TRBJ1-2
d_call: .
cdr3_aa: CASSLDRWRQANYGYTF
cdr3_nt: TGTGCCAGCAGCTTAGATAGATGGCGACAGGCGAACTATGGCTACACCTTC

v_call: TRBV19
clone_size: .
j_call: TRBJ2-5
d_call: TRBD2
cdr3_aa: CASSVSAGVQETQYF
cdr3_nt: TGTGCCAGTAGTGTCTCCGCGGGGGTCCAAGAGACCCAGTACTTC

v_call: TRBV7-3
clone_size: .
j_call: TRBJ1-2
d_call: .
cdr3_aa: CASSLTPWHYGYTF
cdr3_nt: TGTGCCAGCAGCTTAACTCCATGGCACTATGGCTACACCTTC

v_call: TRBV4-1
clone_size: once
j_call: TRBJ1-3
d_call: .
cdr3_aa: CASSQGIDTSGNTIYF
cdr3_nt: TGCGCCAGCAGCCAAGGAATAGATACCTCTGGAAACACCATATATTTT

v_call: TRBV5-1
clone_size: .
j_call: TRBJ2-5
d_call: .
cdr3_aa: CASSLGGNIETQYF
cdr3_nt: TGCGCCAGCAGCTTGGGAGGGAATATAGAGACCCAGTACTTC

v_call: TRBV30
clone_size: .
j_call: TRBJ2-7
d_call: TRBD1
cdr3_aa: CAWCKGQGVGEQYF
cdr3_nt: TGTGCCTGGTGTAAGGGACAGGGTGTTGGGGAGCAGTACTTC

v_call: TRBV28
clone_size: .
j_call: TRBJ1-4
d_call: .
cdr3_aa: CASSQANEKLFF
cdr3_nt: TGTGCCAGCAGTCAGGCTAATGAAAAACTGTTTTTT

v_call: TRBV7-9
clone_size: .
j_call: TRBJ1-1
d_call: .
cdr3_aa: CASSPGLPVKAFF
cdr3_nt: TGTGCCAGCAGCCCAGGTCTGCCTGTTAAAGCTTTCTTT

v_call: TRBV5-1
clone_size: .
j_call: TRBJ2-3
d_call: TRBD2
cdr3_aa: CASSPVFRTSGNGDTQYF
cdr3_nt: TGCGCCAGCAGCCCGGTCTTCCGGACTAGCGGGAACGGAGATACGCAGTATTTT

v_call: TRBV18
clone_size: .
j_call: TRBJ1-5
d_call: TRBD1
cdr3_aa: CASSRTGGATDQPQHF
cdr3_nt: TGTGCCAGCTCACGGACAGGGGGCGCGACGGACCAGCCCCAGCATTTT

v_call: TRBV7-3
clone_size: .
j_call: TRBJ1-1
d_call: .
cdr3_aa: CASSLNPAPSEAFF
cdr3_nt: TGTGCCAGCAGCTTAAATCCAGCCCCTAGTGAAGCTTTCTTT

v_call: TRBV30
clone_size: .
j_call: TRBJ2-7
d_call: .
cdr3_aa: CAWSTGHQVYEQYF
cdr3_nt: TGTGCCTGGAGTACAGGACACCAAGTCTACGAGCAGTACTTC

v_call: TRBV5-4
clone_size: .
j_call: TRBJ2-5
d_call: TRBD2
cdr3_aa: CASSLARSSGRGETQYF
cdr3_nt: TGTGCCAGCAGCTTGGCCAGGTCTAGCGGGAGGGGAGAGACCCAGTACTTC

v_call: TRBV2
clone_size: once
j_call: TRBJ2-7
d_call: TRBD2
cdr3_aa: CASRGTSEREQYF
cdr3_nt: TGTGCCAGCAGGGGGACTAGCGAAAGGGAGCAGTACTTC

v_call: TRBV4-1
clone_size: .
j_call: TRBJ2-7
d_call: .
cdr3_aa: CASTKREGYEQYF
cdr3_nt: TGCGCCAGCACGAAGAGGGAAGGCTACGAGCAGTACTTC

v_call: TRBV2
clone_size: .
j_call: TRBJ1-5
d_call: TRBD1
cdr3_aa: CASSRQGYQPQHF
cdr3_nt: TGTGCCAGCAGTCGACAGGGCTATCAGCCCCAGCATTTT